Shown below are 30 T cell receptor beta chains from a single sample sequenced in a study of identical twins. MiXCR, run by TCRdb on the 5' RACE reads, gives a single entry per CDR3 protein. Of hundreds of thousands of distinct CDR3 sequences listed, over 8% are singletons. The sequenced material came from memory (CD45RO+) T cells sorted from blood. The receptors derive from a woman under 30 in good health.

This clonotype came up a few times. The chain combines TRBV12-3 or TRBV12-4 with TRBJ2-5, with 10 bases aligning to TRBD2. This CDR3 is 15 amino acids long. With 6 bases clipped from V and 7 bases from J, the junction kept 11 bases outside the gene matches. CDR3 loop: CASSWTSGRRATQYF. The CDR3 DNA reads as TGTGCCAGCAGCTGGACTAGCGGTAGACGGGCGACCCAGTACTTC.

This clonotype was detected a few times. The chain carries TRBV9 and TRBJ1-1; D not resolved. The CDR3 length is 13 residues. The germline V gene encodes CDR1 SGDLS and CDR2 YYNGEE. The V end lost 3 bases, the J end lost 2 bases, and 8 bases lay between the germline ends. The CDR3: CASSGALNTEAFF. The CDR3 DNA reads as TGTGCCAGCAGCGGGGCCCTAAACACTGAAGCTTTCTTT.

Many counts were recorded for this clonotype. The chain recombines TRBV5-1 with TRBJ2-3, with D possibly matching TRBD2 (6 bases). CDR3 size: 15 residues. V was pared by 7 bases and J by 2 bases, with 17 bases between. Looked up from germline, CDR1 is SGHRS and CDR2 is YFSETQ. CDR3 DNA sequence: TGCGCCAGCTCGGCCCCGGGGGAGTTCACAGATACGCAGTATTTT. It translates to CASSAPGEFTDTQYF.

This clonotype has just a few counts. The CDR3 reads CASSLVTGAGANVLTF. For the CDR3, the DNA is TGTGCCAGCAGCTTAGTTACGGGAGCCGGGGCCAACGTCCTGACTTTC. This sequence joins TRBV7-8 and TRBJ2-6, with D possibly being TRBD2 (6 bases). There are 16 residues in the CDR3. V gave up 1 base and J gave up 4 bases, with 11 bases separating them. Germline lookup yields CDR1 SGHVS and CDR2 FQNEAQ.

J is TRBJ2-7 and V is TRBV6-5; tentatively, D is TRBD2 (6 bases). This CDR3 comprises 16 residues. The germline CDR1 and CDR2 sequences are MNHEY and SVGAGI. V was trimmed by 0 bases and J by 2 bases, leaving 14 bases between them. CDR3 coding DNA: TGTGCCAGCAGTTACTCGGGCGGGACCCCCCCCTACGAGCAGTACTTC. Amino acid sequence: CASSYSGGTPPYEQYF.

This clonotype was observed at least ten times. V is TRBV10-3 and J is TRBJ2-7; possibly TRBD1 or TRBD2 for D (5 bases each). The CDR3 sequence is 14 residues long. Trimming took 4 bases from V and 5 from J, leaving 15 bases between them. Germline values: CDR1 ENHRY, CDR2 SYGVKD. The CDR3: CAISGGAGTHEQYF. In DNA, the CDR3 is TGTGCCATCAGTGGAGGGGCAGGGACCCACGAGCAGTACTTC.

A few counts support this clonotype. The J gene is TRBJ2-7, the V gene TRBV20-1, with D perhaps TRBD1 (6 bases). Germline V gene data show CDR1 as DFQATT and CDR2 as SNEGSKA (reference sequence). This CDR3 region has 14 residues. V lost 6 bases and J lost 3, with 18 bases in between. The CDR3 coding sequence is TGCAGTGCCCTACCCGGCAGGGGACGCTACGAGCAGTACTTC. This sequence encodes CSALPGRGRYEQYF.

V gene TRBV29-1 combines with J gene TRBJ2-7; 14 nucleotides line up with TRBD2. The V segment lost 6 bases and the J segment 7 bases; nucleotides outside the gene matches: 8. The CDR3 runs to 14 residues. Germline CDR1 SQVTM, CDR2 ANQGSEA. The CDR3: CSVLGLAGVGEQYF. CDR3 nucleotide sequence: TGCAGCGTCCTGGGACTAGCGGGAGTCGGTGAGCAGTACTTC.

The genes are TRBV7-2 and TRBJ2-5; TRBD1 aligns across 8 bases. V shed 6 bases and J 7 bases; nucleotides not matched to a gene: 16. Per the germline V gene, CDR1 is SGHTA and CDR2 is FQGNSA. The CDR3 has 16 residues. The CDR3 here is CASSSSTRQGRRTQYF. CDR3 nucleotides: TGTGCCAGCAGTTCTTCCACTAGACAGGGGAGGAGGACCCAGTACTTC.

This clonotype was observed a handful of times. The rearrangement links TRBV20-1 to TRBJ2-1; 9 bases are a match to TRBD2. Germline V gene lookup returns CDR1 DFQATT and CDR2 SNEGSKA (reference sequence). The CDR3 length is 15 residues. J gave up 0 bases and V 3 bases, and 3 bases lay outside the gene matches. CDR3: CSASDSGSSYNEQFF. CDR3 sequence (DNA): TGCAGTGCTAGTGATAGCGGGAGCTCCTACAATGAGCAGTTCTTC.

This clonotype occurred a few times. The chain recombines TRBV7-9 with TRBJ2-1; D gene uncertain. The CDR3 is made up of 14 amino acids. Germline CDR1 reads SEHNR; CDR2 reads FQNEAQ (reference sequence). Trimming left V 5 bases short and J 6 bases short, with 14 bases between. The CDR3, as DNA: TGTGCCAGCAGCCTCTTGGTGGGCGGCAATGAGCAGTTCTTC. Amino acids: CASSLLVGGNEQFF.

Many counts were recorded for this clonotype. The chain links TRBV7-9 to TRBJ1-1, with D unclear. Deletions cut 4 bases from V and 4 bases from J, with 10 bases between. This CDR3 is 13 amino acids long. Per the germline V gene, CDR1 is SEHNR and CDR2 is FQNEAQ (reference sequence). CDR3 DNA sequence: TGTGCCAGCAGCTCCGGGTGGGGCACTGAAGCTTTCTTT. Translating gives CASSSGWGTEAFF.

This clonotype was seen only a few times. The chain is built from TRBV6-2 or TRBV6-3 and TRBJ2-2; no clear D. This CDR3 spans 13 amino acids. The ends were cut back, 2 bases at V and 6 bases at J, with 7 bases in the middle. Germline V gene lookup returns CDR1 MNHEY and CDR2 SVGEGT. CDR3 in amino acids: CASSYPRPGELFF. CDR3 in DNA: TGTGCCAGCAGTTACCCCCGCCCCGGGGAGCTGTTTTTT.

With respect to this clonotype: The germline gene is not matched at one end of the junction; a read error may be the cause. J is TRBJ2-6 and V is TRBV7-7; D not resolved. Germline-derived CDR1 and CDR2 are SSHAT and FNYEAQ (reference sequence). The CDR3 totals 14 residues. The CDR3 DNA is TGTGCTAGCAGCCCTTCCGCTGGGGCCAACGTCCTGACTTTC. Amino acids: CASSPSAGANVLTF.

The chain is built from TRBV7-2 and TRBJ2-3; D remains unclear. Germline CDR1 is SGHTA and CDR2 is FQGNSA. The CDR3 sequence is 14 residues long. V shed 0 bases and J shed 2 bases, with 6 bases lying between them. The CDR3 region has the DNA TGTGCCAGCAGCTTAGCGGATCCCACAGATACGCAGTATTTT. This gives the protein CASSLADPTDTQYF.

The chain couples TRBV30 to TRBJ2-7; 8 bases are shared with TRBD1. Germline V lookup: CDR1 GTSNPN, CDR2 SVGIG (reference sequence). The length of the CDR3 is 14 residues. With V trimmed by 3 bases and J by 3 bases, 7 bases remained unmatched. The CDR3 bases are TGTGCCTGGAGGGCCGGGACAGGAAGCTACGAGCAGTACTTC. It yields the protein CAWRAGTGSYEQYF.

This clonotype was seen ten or more times. The chain employs TRBV7-2 and TRBJ2-5, with D possibly being TRBD2 (5 bases). The CDR3 length is 13 residues. Germline values: CDR1 SGHTA, CDR2 FQGNSA. Trimming cost V 1 base and J 3 bases, with 6 bases left between them. CDR3 residues: CASSLEAEETQYF. The CDR3 nucleotides read TGTGCCAGCAGCTTAGAAGCGGAAGAGACCCAGTACTTC. Full variable domain (outside the CDR3, taken from reference TRBV7-2 and TRBJ2-5): GAGVSQSPSNKVTEKGKDVELRCDPISGHTALYWYRQSLGQGLEFLIYFQGNSAPDKSGLPSDRFSAERTGGSVSTLTIQRTQQEDSAVYLCASSLEAEETQYFGPGTRLLVL.

This clonotype was counted a few times. The J gene is TRBJ2-2, the V gene TRBV24-1; TRBD1 aligns across 7 bases. V was pared by 3 bases and J by 0 bases, with 3 bases of the junction left unmatched. The CDR3 sequence is 16 residues long. Germline V lookup: CDR1 KGHDR, CDR2 SFDVKD. The CDR3 loop reads CATSDRDSANTGELFF. In nucleotides, the CDR3 is TGTGCCACCAGTGATCGGGACAGCGCGAACACCGGGGAGCTGTTTTTT.

This clonotype is classed as medium-sized (0.01 to 0.1%). The chain couples TRBV10-3 to TRBJ2-3; D might be TRBD1 or TRBD2, each matching 7 bases. Germline lookup yields CDR1 ENHRY and CDR2 SYGVKD. The V end was cut by 5 bases, the J end by 3 bases, with 18 bases between. The CDR3 consists of 16 residues. In nucleotides, the CDR3 is TGTGCCATCAGTACCAGCGGGACAGCGAGTACAGATACGCAGTATTTT. Amino acid sequence: CAISTSGTASTDTQYF.

This clonotype was seen a few times. The J gene is TRBJ2-7, the V gene TRBV7-2; no clear D. Trimming removed 5 bases from V and 5 bases from J, with 10 bases in between. The V gene's germline CDR1 is SGHTA and CDR2 FQGNSA. The CDR3 runs to 12 residues. The CDR3 reads CASSQSKHEQYF. CDR3 coding DNA: TGTGCCAGCAGCCAGAGCAAGCACGAGCAGTACTTC.

This clonotype was counted at least ten times. V usage is TRBV20-1 and J usage is TRBJ2-1; D call uncertain. V was pared by 2 bases and J by 5 bases, with 7 bases between. Germline values: CDR1 DFQATT, CDR2 SNEGSKA (reference sequence). The CDR3 is 12 amino acids. CDR3 residues: CSARYQDNEQFF. CDR3 bases: TGCAGTGCTAGATATCAGGACAATGAGCAGTTCTTC.

This clonotype showed up just a few times. The V gene is TRBV20-1, the J gene TRBJ2-5; 8 positions agree with TRBD2. J lost 1 base, V lost 5 bases, and 6 bases had no gene match. Germline lookup yields CDR1 DFQATT and CDR2 SNEGSKA (reference sequence). The CDR3 is 14 amino acids. The CDR3, as DNA: TGCAGTGCTCCCCCGGGGGGGGCCCAAGAGACCCAGTACTTC. Translating it yields CSAPPGGAQETQYF.

This clonotype was seen more than once but under ten times. The CDR3 bases are TGTGCCAGCAGCTTCGGAGGGTATGGCTACACCTTC. It yields the protein CASSFGGYGYTF. The gene calls are TRBV7-9 and TRBJ1-2; D gene uncertain. Germline V gene data show CDR1 as SEHNR and CDR2 as FQNEAQ (reference sequence). V gave up 3 bases and J gave up 5 bases, with 7 bases separating them. The CDR3 loop spans 12 amino acids.

This clonotype was detected only a few times. V gene TRBV27 combines with J gene TRBJ2-1, with 8 bases matching TRBD2. The germline CDR1 and CDR2 sequences are MNHEY and SMNVEV (reference sequence). Unmatched junction bases numbered 3, after V lost 3 bases and J lost 2 bases. This CDR3 region has 15 residues. The CDR3 DNA reads as TGTGCCAGCAGTTTTATTAGCGGGGCCTACAATGAGCAGTTCTTC. It yields the protein CASSFISGAYNEQFF.

The chain carries TRBV27 and TRBJ2-3, with 11 bases lining up with TRBD2. CDR1 is MNHEY, CDR2 SMNVEV, per germline (reference sequence). CDR3 length: 16 amino acids. The ends lost 6 bases at V and 2 bases at J; junction bases unmatched: 7. The CDR3 is CASRDLAGGNTDTQYF. CDR3 in DNA: TGTGCCAGCAGGGATCTAGCGGGGGGTAACACAGATACGCAGTATTTT.

The V call is TRBV20-1, the J call TRBJ2-1, with TRBD2 as a possible D gene (5 bases). The CDR3 runs to 14 residues. CDR1 is DFQATT, CDR2 SNEGSKA, per germline (reference sequence). Trimming cost V 1 base and J 4 bases, with 11 bases left between them. Written as DNA, the CDR3 is TGCAGTGCTAGAGCTAGTACGGGGTACAATGAGCAGTTCTTC. Translating gives CSARASTGYNEQFF.

This clonotype was counted between two and nine times. The chain uses TRBV7-9 and TRBJ2-1, with a tentative D call TRBD2 (6 bases). The CDR3 loop spans 15 amino acids. Trimming cost V 0 bases and J 7 bases, with 13 bases left between them. Germline V gives CDR1 SEHNR, CDR2 FQNEAQ (reference sequence). CDR3 nucleotide sequence: TGTGCCAGCAGCTTAGCTCGTACTAGCAGGAATGAGCAGTTCTTC. Amino acids: CASSLARTSRNEQFF. Full variable domain (missing parts from reference TRBV7-9 and TRBJ2-1): DTGVSQNPRHKITKRGQNVTFRCDPISEHNRLYWYRQTLGQGPEFLTYFQNEAQLEKSRLLSDRFSAERPKGSFSTLEIQRTEQGDSAMYLCASSLARTSRNEQFFGPGTRLTVL.

This clonotype has more than one count but fewer than ten. The chain has TRBV7-3 and TRBJ1-1; maybe TRBD1 (6 bases). CDR3 size: 14 residues. Germline V gene sequence: CDR1 SGHTA, CDR2 FQGTGA. Trimming took off 3 bases at V and 4 bases at J, with 12 bases between the two ends. The CDR3 region is CASSFGGRATEAFF. In DNA, the CDR3 is TGTGCCAGCAGCTTTGGGGGGCGCGCCACTGAAGCTTTCTTT.

V gene TRBV12-3 or TRBV12-4 combines with J gene TRBJ1-1, with 8 nucleotides matching TRBD1. J was trimmed by 10 bases and V by 2 bases; bases with no gene match: 9. The CDR3 runs to 14 residues. The CDR3 sequence: CASSLQQGGSLAFF. The CDR3, as DNA: TGTGCCAGCAGTTTACAACAGGGGGGGAGTTTAGCTTTCTTT.

This clonotype is classed as medium-sized. V is TRBV12-3 or TRBV12-4 and J is TRBJ2-1; 7 bases align to TRBD2. The CDR3 is 11 amino acids. With 6 bases clipped from V and 11 bases from J, the junction kept 4 bases outside the gene matches. CDR3 bases: TGTGCCAGCAGGCGGGAGTTCCAGCAGTTCTTC. Encoded protein: CASRREFQQFF.